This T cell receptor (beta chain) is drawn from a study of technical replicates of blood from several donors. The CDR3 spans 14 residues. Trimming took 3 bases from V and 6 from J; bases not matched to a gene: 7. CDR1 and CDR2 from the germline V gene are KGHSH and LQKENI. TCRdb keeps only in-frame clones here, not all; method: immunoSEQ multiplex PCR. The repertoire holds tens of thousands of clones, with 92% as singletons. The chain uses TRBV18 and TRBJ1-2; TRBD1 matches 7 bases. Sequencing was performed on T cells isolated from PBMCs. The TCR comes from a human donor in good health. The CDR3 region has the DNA TGTGCCAGCTCACCCGGACAGGTGAGACATGGCTACACCTTC. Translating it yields CASSPGQVRHGYTF. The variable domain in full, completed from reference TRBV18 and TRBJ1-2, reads NAGVMQNPRHLVRRRGQEARLRCSPMKGHSHVYWYRQLPEEGLKFMVYLQKENIIDESGMPKERFSAEFPKEGPSILRIQQVVRGDSAAYFCASSPGQVRHGYTFGSGTRLTVV.